Below are 26 T cell receptor beta chains sequenced from a single sample in a study of cytomegalovirus exposure and HLA in healthy donors (dated by TCRdb to 2015 to 2018). Libraries were prepared through the immunoSEQ multiplex PCR assay. The multiplex PCR relied on a mix of 60 forward primers for TCR Vbeta segments and 13 reverse primers for TCR Jbeta segments. What TCRdb holds here is the immuneACCESS table cut down to in-frame rearrangements. Part of the clones is not present; checked against another copy, under half of the missing clones reflect an unresolved V gene, and the others are unexplained. Across this sample there are around 140,000 clones, with 50% to 75% seen only once. The ten largest clonotypes hold 2.4% of the sample. The specimen sequenced was PBMCs. Receptor source: a woman in her 40s in good health and CMV-seronegative.

The chain carries TRBV28 and TRBJ1-1, with 11 bases fitting TRBD1. The length of the CDR3 is 15 residues. CDR1 and CDR2 (germline): MDHEN, SYDVKM. The V and J ends lost 5 bases and 5 bases, in that order; junction bases with no gene match: 7. The CDR3 spells CASSPRGQGGTEAFF. The CDR3 nucleotides read TGTGCCAGCAGTCCCCGGGGACAGGGGGGAACTGAAGCTTTCTTT.

V gene TRBV7-9 combines with J gene TRBJ2-7, with 9 bases lining up with TRBD1. The germline V gene has CDR1 SEHNR and CDR2 FQNEAQ (reference sequence). The CDR3 has 15 amino acids. V shed 5 bases, J shed 5 bases, and the junction held 10 bases outside the gene matches. The CDR3, as DNA: TGTGCCAGCAGCCAACGGACAGGGGCTTTTGACGAGCAGTACTTC. Amino acid sequence: CASSQRTGAFDEQYF.

This rearrangement joins TRBV9 to TRBJ1-5; D is ambiguous. The germline V gene has CDR1 SGDLS and CDR2 YYNGEE. The V end lost 3 bases, the J end lost 0 bases, and 10 bases lay between the germline ends. The CDR3 covers 15 residues. CDR3 loop: CASSGGGNSNQPQHF. The CDR3 DNA is TGTGCCAGCAGCGGGGGAGGGAATAGCAATCAGCCCCAGCATTTT.

J is TRBJ2-2 and V is TRBV28, with TRBD2 matching 7 bases. Germline lookup yields CDR1 MDHEN and CDR2 SYDVKM. Losses at the gene ends were 3 bases for V and 4 bases for J; bases not matched to a gene: 11. The CDR3 spans 17 residues. The chain's CDR3 is CASSLSGAGKSTGELFF. In DNA, the CDR3 is TGTGCCAGCAGTTTGAGCGGGGCAGGGAAAAGCACCGGGGAGCTGTTTTTT.

The chain combines TRBV10-1 with TRBJ1-1; D ambiguous. Germline V gene data show CDR1 as WNHNN and CDR2 as SYGVQD (reference sequence). The CDR3 contains 13 residues. V lost 2 bases to trimming and J lost 7 bases, with 11 bases between them. CDR3 residues: CASSESGQLEAFF. CDR3 nucleotides: TGCGCCAGCAGTGAGAGTGGGCAGCTTGAAGCTTTCTTT.

The rearrangement uses TRBV19 and TRBJ2-7; 9 bases line up with TRBD1. Per germline, CDR1 LNHDA and CDR2 SQIVND (reference sequence). The CDR3 has 13 residues. The trim removed 5 bases at V and 5 bases at J, leaving 4 bases unmatched. The CDR3 DNA sequence: TGTGCCAGTAGTTCACAGGGGGCCCACGAGCAGTACTTC. Amino acids: CASSSQGAHEQYF. Full variable domain (outside the CDR3, taken from reference TRBV19 and TRBJ2-7): DGGITQSPKYLFRKEGQNVTLSCEQNLNHDAMYWYRQDPGQGLRLIYYSQIVNDFQKGDIAEGYSVSREKKESFPLTVTSAQKNPTAFYLCASSSQGAHEQYFGPGTRLTVT.

The chain employs TRBV7-9 and TRBJ1-2; 12 bases map to TRBD1. The trim removed 5 bases at V and 5 bases at J, leaving 9 bases unmatched. CDR1 and CDR2 from the germline V gene are SEHNR and FQNEAQ (reference sequence). CDR3 size: 16 residues. Here the CDR3 DNA reads TGTGCCAGCAGCCCAGCGGGACAGGGGGCTCGTTATGGCTACACCTTC. Protein: CASSPAGQGARYGYTF.

The rearrangement joins TRBV28 to TRBJ2-1, with 7 bases lining up with TRBD1. Per the germline V gene, CDR1 is MDHEN and CDR2 is SYDVKM. Trimming removed 6 bases from V and 7 bases from J; junction bases left unmatched: 6. CDR3 length equals 13 residues. This CDR3 reads CASRSGTVNEQFF. As DNA, the CDR3 is TGTGCCAGCAGGTCCGGGACAGTTAATGAGCAGTTCTTC.

The V gene is TRBV19, the J gene TRBJ1-4; 7 bases align to TRBD1. Germline-derived CDR1 and CDR2 are LNHDA and SQIVND (reference sequence). The CDR3 totals 15 residues. J lost 8 bases, V lost 8 bases, and 14 bases had no gene match. The CDR3 sequence: CASSTGRSLREKLFF. Written as DNA, the CDR3 is TGTGCCAGTTCGACAGGGAGAAGCCTTCGGGAAAAACTGTTTTTT.

This clone was counted only a few times. The germline gene is not matched at one end of the junction; a read error may be the cause. The J gene is TRBJ1-5, the V gene TRBV4-1; 10 nucleotides agree with TRBD1. Germline loops: CDR1 MGHRA, CDR2 YSYEKL. The length of the CDR3 is 13 residues. DNA of the CDR3: TGCGCCAGCAGCTCTTATACCGGGACAGGGGTGCGTTTT. Translating it yields CASSSYTGTGVRF.

The V gene is TRBV5-1, the J gene TRBJ2-7; D is possibly TRBD2 (5 bases). Germline lookup yields CDR1 SGHRS and CDR2 YFSETQ. The CDR3 has 14 residues. Trimming left V 0 bases short and J 6 bases short, with 13 bases between. CDR3 region: CASSLGGLGVEQYF. CDR3 sequence (DNA): TGCGCCAGCAGCTTGGGAGGACTCGGTGTCGAGCAGTACTTC.

A few counts support this clone. The J gene is TRBJ2-3, the V gene TRBV29-1; possibly TRBD2 for D (6 bases). CDR1 SQVTM and CDR2 ANQGSEA come from the germline V gene. The germline V and J ends were trimmed by 5 bases and 0 bases, with 18 bases remaining between them. The CDR3 totals 16 residues. The CDR3 here is CSVSGRDGGSTDTQYF. DNA of the CDR3: TGCAGCGTTTCTGGCCGGGACGGGGGAAGCACAGATACGCAGTATTTT.

The CDR3 region is CASSLQGWANVLTF. CDR3 DNA: TGTGCCAGCAGTTTGCAGGGCTGGGCCAACGTCCTGACTTTC. V is TRBV27 and J is TRBJ2-6; D might be TRBD1 (5 bases). This CDR3 contains 14 residues. Between the trimmed V and J ends, which lost 3 bases and 5 bases, there was a span of 8 bases. Germline V lookup: CDR1 MNHEY, CDR2 SMNVEV (reference sequence).

The sample holds a few counts of this clone. V and J are TRBV2 and TRBJ2-5; TRBD1 aligns across 10 bases. Trimming took 4 bases from V and 2 from J; bases not matched to a gene: 1. Germline CDR1 reads SNHLY; CDR2 reads FYNNEI. The CDR3 consists of 14 residues. CDR3 nucleotides: TGTGCCAGCAGTGGGGACAGGGGTCAAGAGACCCAGTACTTC. Translated: CASSGDRGQETQYF.

The chain links TRBV5-1 to TRBJ2-1; possible D gene TRBD1, 7 bases. Germline loops: CDR1 SGHRS, CDR2 YFSETQ. The CDR3 length is 14 residues. Deletions cut 4 bases from V and 4 bases from J, with 12 bases between. In nucleotides, the CDR3 is TGCGCCAGCAGCGCGGGACAGTCGTACAATGAGCAGTTCTTC. Its translation is CASSAGQSYNEQFF.

The chain's CDR3 is CAWIRGYNSPLHF. Here the CDR3 DNA reads TGTGCCTGGATCAGAGGCTATAATTCACCCCTCCACTTT. This chain links TRBV30 with TRBJ1-6, with no clear D. Germline V gene sequence: CDR1 GTSNPN, CDR2 SVGIG (reference sequence). V was shortened by 4 bases and J by 3 bases, with 7 bases between the two germline ends. CDR3 length: 13 amino acids. The full variable domain, its missing parts supplied by reference TRBV30 and TRBJ1-6, is SQTIHQWPATLVQPVGSPLSLECTVEGTSNPNLYWYRQAAGRGLQLLFYSVGIGQISSEVPQNLSASRPQDRQFILSSKKLLLSDSGFYLCAWIRGYNSPLHFGNGTRLTVT.

V usage is TRBV6-6 and J usage is TRBJ2-1, with D possibly TRBD2 on 5 matching bases. Looked up from germline, CDR1 is MNHNY and CDR2 is SVGAGI (reference sequence). The CDR3 is made up of 12 amino acids. The V gene lost 8 bases and the J gene lost 3 bases, with 8 bases spanning the gap. CDR3 bases: TGTGCCAGCGGGGAGCTCTACAATGAGCAGTTCTTC. It translates to CASGELYNEQFF.

This clone was recorded a few times. The chain uses TRBV6-1 and TRBJ2-7; D is unclear. CDR1 is MNHNS and CDR2 is SASEGT in the germline V gene. V gave up 2 bases and J gave up 1 base, with 6 bases separating them. The CDR3 runs to 13 residues. The CDR3 bases are TGTGCCAGCAGTGAAATTAGTTCCTACGAGCAGTACTTC. It translates to CASSEISSYEQYF.

J is TRBJ1-1 and V is TRBV11-2; D call uncertain. This CDR3 has 14 amino acids. Germline values: CDR1 SGHAT, CDR2 FQNNGV. V was shortened by 0 bases and J by 6 bases, with 11 bases between the two germline ends. The CDR3 here is CASSLEQSFPEAFF. The CDR3 DNA is TGTGCCAGCAGCTTAGAACAGTCGTTCCCTGAAGCTTTCTTT.

The rearrangement links TRBV19 to TRBJ1-1, with 9 bases matching TRBD1. The CDR3 totals 13 residues. V trimming: 6 bases; J trimming: 4 bases; junction bases outside the gene matches: 3. The germline CDR1 and CDR2 sequences are LNHDA and SQIVND (reference sequence). CDR3 amino acids: CASSMTGGTEAFF. In nucleotides, the CDR3 is TGTGCCAGTAGCATGACAGGGGGCACTGAAGCTTTCTTT.

J is TRBJ1-2 and V is TRBV5-1; TRBD1 aligns across 7 bases. The J segment lost 4 bases and the V segment lost 0 bases, leaving 3 bases of the junction unmatched. CDR1 is SGHRS, CDR2 YFSETQ, per germline. The CDR3 is made up of 14 amino acids. The CDR3 nucleotides read TGCGCCAGCAGCTTGGAAACAGGGGTCTATGGCTACACCTTC. Amino acids: CASSLETGVYGYTF.

This clone was found a few times. The gene calls are TRBV6-1 and TRBJ2-7; D may be TRBD1 (5 bases). CDR3 length equals 15 residues. Trimming shortened V by 7 bases and J by 2 bases, and 18 bases separated the two germline ends. Per the germline V gene, CDR1 is MNHNS and CDR2 is SASEGT. The CDR3 nucleotides read TGTGCCAGCAAATATCCAGGGCAGGCCGCCTACGAGCAGTACTTC. This codes for CASKYPGQAAYEQYF.

This clone has a single count. V and J are TRBV7-2 and TRBJ2-1, with a tentative D call TRBD1 (6 bases). V was shortened by 3 bases and J by 10 bases, with 10 bases between the two germline ends. The CDR3 consists of 12 residues. The germline V gene has CDR1 SGHTA and CDR2 FQGNSA. The CDR3 region has the DNA TGTGCCAGCAGCTTCCACGGGACAGAGCAGTTCTTC. The encoded protein is CASSFHGTEQFF.

DNA of the CDR3: TGCGCCAGCAGCTTGGACGGGACAGGGTCCTACGAGCAGTACTTC. It specifies CASSLDGTGSYEQYF. V and J are TRBV5-1 and TRBJ2-7; 9 bases are shared with TRBD1. The CDR3 contains 15 residues. The trim removed 0 bases at V and 1 base at J, leaving 2 bases unmatched. In germline, CDR1 is SGHRS, CDR2 YFSETQ.

There are a few counts of this clone. This sequence joins TRBV9 and TRBJ2-3; D is perhaps TRBD2 (5 bases). Trimming left V 0 bases short and J 0 bases short, with 11 bases between. Germline V gene lookup returns CDR1 SGDLS and CDR2 YYNGEE. CDR3 length: 16 residues. CDR3 protein: CASSVDRAVSTDTQYF. CDR3 in DNA: TGTGCCAGCAGCGTAGATCGAGCGGTGAGCACAGATACGCAGTATTTT.

J is TRBJ2-3 and V is TRBV2; 8 positions match TRBD1. The V gene's germline CDR1 is SNHLY and CDR2 FYNNEI. Germline trimming cut 5 bases from V and 3 bases from J; bases unmatched to any gene: 7. The CDR3 has 15 amino acids. This chain's CDR3 is CASSPTGGRTDTQYF. CDR3 in DNA: TGTGCCAGCAGTCCTACAGGGGGGCGTACAGATACGCAGTATTTT.